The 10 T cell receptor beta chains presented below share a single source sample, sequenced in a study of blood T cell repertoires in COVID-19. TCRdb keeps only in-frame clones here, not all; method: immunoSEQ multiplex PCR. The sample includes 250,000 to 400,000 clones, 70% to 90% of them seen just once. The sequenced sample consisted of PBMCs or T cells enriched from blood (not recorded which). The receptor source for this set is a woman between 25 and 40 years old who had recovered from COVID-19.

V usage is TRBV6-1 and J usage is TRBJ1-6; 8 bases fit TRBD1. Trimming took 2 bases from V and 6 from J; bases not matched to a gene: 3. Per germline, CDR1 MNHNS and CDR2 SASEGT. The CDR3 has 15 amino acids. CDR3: CASSEQGAVNSPLHF. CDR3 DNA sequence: TGTGCCAGCAGTGAACAGGGGGCGGTTAATTCACCCCTCCACTTT.

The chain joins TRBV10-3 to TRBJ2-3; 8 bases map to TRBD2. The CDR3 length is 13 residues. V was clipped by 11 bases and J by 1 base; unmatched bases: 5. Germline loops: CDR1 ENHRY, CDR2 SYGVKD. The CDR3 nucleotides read TGTGCCGTCGGACTAGCTCGCACAGATACGCAGTATTTT. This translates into CAVGLARTDTQYF.

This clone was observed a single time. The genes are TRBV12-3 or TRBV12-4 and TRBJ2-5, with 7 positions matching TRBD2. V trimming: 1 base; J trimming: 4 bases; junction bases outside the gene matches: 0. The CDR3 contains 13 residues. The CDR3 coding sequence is TGTGCCAGCAGTTTAGGACTAGCAGAGACCCAGTACTTC. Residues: CASSLGLAETQYF.

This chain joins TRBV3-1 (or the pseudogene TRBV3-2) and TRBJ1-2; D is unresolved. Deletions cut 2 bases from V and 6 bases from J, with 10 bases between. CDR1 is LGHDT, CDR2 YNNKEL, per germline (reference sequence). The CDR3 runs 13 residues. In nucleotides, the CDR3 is TGTGCCAGCAGCCAAAATTCTCGTCATGGCTACACCTTC. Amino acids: CASSQNSRHGYTF.

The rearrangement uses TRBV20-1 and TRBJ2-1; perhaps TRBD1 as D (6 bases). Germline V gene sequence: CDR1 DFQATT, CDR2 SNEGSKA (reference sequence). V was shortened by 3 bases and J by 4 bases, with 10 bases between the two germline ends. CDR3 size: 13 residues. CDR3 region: CSASQGLYNEQFF. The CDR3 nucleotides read TGCAGTGCTAGTCAGGGGCTATACAATGAGCAGTTCTTC.

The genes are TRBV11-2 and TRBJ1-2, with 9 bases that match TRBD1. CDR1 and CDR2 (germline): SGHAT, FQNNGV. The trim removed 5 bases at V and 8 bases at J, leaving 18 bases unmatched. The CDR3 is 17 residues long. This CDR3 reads CASSQYYTGTGKGGYTF. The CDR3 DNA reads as TGTGCCAGCAGCCAATACTACACCGGGACAGGGAAGGGCGGCTACACCTTC.

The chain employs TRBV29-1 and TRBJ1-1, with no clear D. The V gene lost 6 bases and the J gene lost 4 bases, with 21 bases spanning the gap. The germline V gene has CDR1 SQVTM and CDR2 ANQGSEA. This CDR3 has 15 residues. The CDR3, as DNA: TGCAGCGTGGCCTGGCGGCTAAGAGCGGGCACTGAAGCTTTCTTT. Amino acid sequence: CSVAWRLRAGTEAFF.

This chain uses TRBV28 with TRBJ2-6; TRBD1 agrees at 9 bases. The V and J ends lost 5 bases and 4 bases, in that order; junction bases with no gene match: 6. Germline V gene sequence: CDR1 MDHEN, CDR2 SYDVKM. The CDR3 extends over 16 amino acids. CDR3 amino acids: CASSPGTGKGANVLTF. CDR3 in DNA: TGTGCCAGCAGTCCTGGGACAGGGAAGGGGGCCAACGTCCTGACTTTC.

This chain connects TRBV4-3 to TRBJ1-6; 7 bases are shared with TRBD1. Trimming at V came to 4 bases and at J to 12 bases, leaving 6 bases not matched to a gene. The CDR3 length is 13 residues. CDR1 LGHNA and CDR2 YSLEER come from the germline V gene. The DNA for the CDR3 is TGCGCCAGCAGCCGAGGAGGGGGCGAACCCCTCCACTTT. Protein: CASSRGGGEPLHF.

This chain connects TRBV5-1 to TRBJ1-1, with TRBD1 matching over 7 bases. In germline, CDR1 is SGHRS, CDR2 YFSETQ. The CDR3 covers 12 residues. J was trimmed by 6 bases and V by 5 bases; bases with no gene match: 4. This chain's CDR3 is CASSTGQSEAFF. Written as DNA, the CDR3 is TGCGCCAGCAGTACGGGACAGTCTGAAGCTTTCTTT.